These 19 T cell receptor beta chains were all obtained from the same sample, sequenced in a study of T cell repertoires in cytomegalovirus infection. Their antigens remain unidentified. TCRdb reanalysed the reads using MiXCR and keeps one entry per CDR3 protein. The sample has approximately 1,000,000 distinct CDR3 sequences; around 30% are singletons. Sample: cultured CD8+ T cells from PBMCs, taken from culture after CMV antigen stimulation. These receptor sequences come from a human donor in good health (CMV status not recorded). Some clones in this sample may be carry-over from other donors' samples.

The V and J genes are TRBV7-9 and TRBJ2-7; possibly TRBD1 or TRBD2 for D (5 bases each). The CDR3 sequence is 15 residues long. V lost 1 base and J lost 5, with 15 bases in between. The germline V gene has CDR1 SEHNR and CDR2 FQNEAQ (reference sequence). CDR3 in amino acids: CASSLGGPPRDEQYV. CDR3 sequence (DNA): TGTGCCAGCAGCTTAGGGGGACCTCCTAGGGACGAGCAGTACGTC.

The V gene is TRBV28, the J gene TRBJ1-2; D gene uncertain. Per germline, CDR1 MDHEN and CDR2 SYDVKM. CDR3 length: 11 residues. The V and J ends lost 8 bases and 1 base respectively, with 5 bases between them. The CDR3 loop is CASLSNYGYTF. CDR3 DNA sequence: TGTGCCAGCCTCAGTAACTATGGCTACACCTTC.

Only one count was recorded for this clonotype. This chain uses TRBV9 with TRBJ2-3; 8 nucleotides align to TRBD1. The CDR3 is 15 amino acids. CDR1 SGDLS and CDR2 YYNGEE come from the germline V gene. Unmatched junction bases numbered 5, after V lost 2 bases and J lost 3 bases. DNA of the CDR3: TGTGCCAGCAGCGTCCAGGGGGCGATGACAGATACGCAGTATTTT. This gives the protein CASSVQGAMTDTQYF.

This rearrangement joins TRBV7-2 to TRBJ1-1; D is possibly TRBD1 (5 bases). Trimming pared 5 bases from V and 1 base from J, leaving 14 bases between. Germline CDR1 SGHTA, CDR2 FQGNSA. The CDR3 extends over 15 amino acids. As DNA, the CDR3 is TGTGCCAGCAGCGTTATAGTCGGGGGGAACACTGAAGCTTTCTTT. Residues: CASSVIVGGNTEAFF.

The V gene is TRBV5-6, the J gene TRBJ2-1, with 11 positions matching TRBD2. Trimming cost V 4 bases and J 4 bases; bases outside gene matches: 10. The V gene's germline CDR1 is SGHDT and CDR2 YYEEEE. This CDR3 has 17 amino acids. CDR3 sequence: CASSLGLAAAPYNEQFF. CDR3 in DNA: TGTGCCAGCAGCCTGGGACTAGCGGCCGCCCCTTACAATGAGCAGTTCTTC.

The chain uses TRBV18 and TRBJ2-1; 8 bases match TRBD1. This CDR3 is 16 amino acids long. V was clipped by 4 bases and J by 5 bases; unmatched bases: 10. Germline loops: CDR1 KGHSH, CDR2 LQKENI. The CDR3 loop reads CASSQRVQGAHNEQFF. Written as DNA, the CDR3 is TGTGCCAGCTCACAGAGGGTCCAGGGGGCGCACAATGAGCAGTTCTTC.

This clonotype was observed a handful of times. This sequence joins TRBV27 and TRBJ2-1, with a weak D call TRBD2 (6 bases). The CDR3 has 18 residues. Trimming took off 5 bases at V and 7 bases at J, with 27 bases between the two ends. Per the germline V gene, CDR1 is MNHEY and CDR2 is SMNVEV (reference sequence). The CDR3 nucleotides are TGTGCCAGCAGTCCTCACCTCAGTCGTGGGGAGGCCGTGAATGAGCAGTTCTTC. Translation gives CASSPHLSRGEAVNEQFF.

The rearrangement links TRBV19 to TRBJ2-2, with TRBD2 identical over 13 bases. CDR3 length: 19 residues. J gave up 0 bases and V 5 bases, and 9 bases lay outside the gene matches. Germline V gene lookup returns CDR1 LNHDA and CDR2 SQIVND (reference sequence). CDR3 amino acids: CASSQRGTSGGANTGELFF. As DNA, the CDR3 is TGTGCCAGTAGTCAAAGGGGCACTAGCGGGGGGGCGAACACCGGGGAGCTGTTTTTT.

This clonotype occurred many times. The V and J genes are TRBV7-8 and TRBJ1-1; D not resolved. CDR1 and CDR2 (germline): SGHVS, FQNEAQ. This CDR3 has 16 residues. The V gene lost 7 bases and the J gene lost 1 base, with 19 bases spanning the gap. DNA for the CDR3: TGTGCCAGCACCCCCCGCCCATTTCAGAGGAACACTGAAGCTTTCTTT. Translation: CASTPRPFQRNTEAFF.

Notes on this clonotype: The junction shows a germline mismatch at one end, possibly a read error. The chain links TRBV11-3 to TRBJ2-7; D uncertain. Looked up from germline, CDR1 is SGHNT and CDR2 is YENEEA. The CDR3 runs to 13 residues. The CDR3 region is CASSLTFSDEQYF. The CDR3 DNA reads TGTGCCAGCAGCTTAACATTCTCCGACGAACAGTACTTC.

V usage is TRBV19 and J usage is TRBJ2-3, with 11 positions matching TRBD1. The CDR3 consists of 17 residues. Germline V gene sequence: CDR1 LNHDA, CDR2 SQIVND (reference sequence). V was clipped by 6 bases and J by 2 bases; unmatched bases: 10. DNA for the CDR3: TGTGCCAGTAGCGACTGGGACAGGGGGTCTACCACAGATACGCAGTATTTT. Translating gives CASSDWDRGSTTDTQYF.

This clonotype has just one count. The rearrangement joins TRBV7-6 to TRBJ2-1; no firm D call. The germline V and J ends were trimmed by 5 bases and 5 bases, with 10 bases remaining between them. This CDR3 spans 13 amino acids. Germline V gene data show CDR1 as SGHVS and CDR2 as FNYEAQ. The CDR3 sequence: CASSRILDNEQFF. CDR3 nucleotide sequence: TGTGCCAGCAGCCGTATACTTGACAATGAGCAGTTCTTC. The whole variable domain, filled in from reference TRBV7-6 and TRBJ2-1, reads GAGVSQSPRYKVTKRGQDVALRCDPISGHVSLYWYRQALGQGPEFLTYFNYEAQQDKSGLPNDRFSAERPEGSISTLTIQRTEQRDSAMYRCASSRILDNEQFFGPGTRLTVL.

The V and J genes are TRBV9 and TRBJ2-1; possibly TRBD2 for D (5 bases). Trimming took 3 bases from V and 4 from J, leaving 17 bases between them. The germline gives CDR1 SGDLS, CDR2 YYNGEE. CDR3 length: 16 amino acids. CDR3 sequence reads: CASSAPSSGDYNEQFF. The CDR3 DNA sequence: TGTGCCAGCAGCGCCCCGAGCAGCGGCGATTACAATGAGCAGTTCTTC. Full variable domain (missing parts from reference TRBV9 and TRBJ2-1): DSGVTQTPKHLITATGQRVTLRCSPRSGDLSVYWYQQSLDQGLQFLIQYYNGEERAKGNILERFSAQQFPDLHSELNLSSLELGDSALYFCASSAPSSGDYNEQFFGPGTRLTVL.

The chain combines TRBV29-1 with TRBJ2-7; no clear D. This CDR3 region has 12 residues. With 5 bases removed from V and 7 bases from J, the gap between germline ends came to 15 bases. Germline V gene data show CDR1 as SQVTM and CDR2 as ANQGSEA. The CDR3 spells CSVQRSFEEQYF. CDR3 nucleotides: TGCAGCGTTCAGCGTTCTTTTGAAGAGCAGTACTTC.

The chain uses TRBV7-2 and TRBJ1-4; 7 positions agree with TRBD1. V was clipped by 4 bases and J by 7 bases; unmatched bases: 6. Per the germline V gene, CDR1 is SGHTA and CDR2 is FQGNSA. This CDR3 comprises 14 residues. CDR3 in amino acids: CASSSTGTAEKLFF. Here the CDR3 DNA reads TGTGCCAGCAGCTCGACAGGGACTGCTGAAAAACTGTTTTTT.

The chain employs TRBV12-5 and TRBJ1-1; no clear D. Trimming left V 7 bases short and J 5 bases short, with 14 bases between. The CDR3 runs to 13 residues. Germline lookup yields CDR1 LGHNT and CDR2 FRNRAP. This chain's CDR3 is CASAPPKMTEAFF. The CDR3 region has the DNA TGTGCTAGTGCACCGCCCAAGATGACTGAAGCTTTCTTT.

The J gene is TRBJ2-1, the V gene TRBV7-3; 9 bases agree with TRBD2. The V gene's germline CDR1 is SGHTA and CDR2 FQGTGA. This CDR3 region has 15 residues. The J segment lost 8 bases and the V segment lost 3 bases, leaving 8 bases of the junction unmatched. CDR3 in amino acids: CASSLAGGQVYEQFF. CDR3 DNA sequence: TGTGCCAGCAGCTTGGCGGGGGGGCAGGTTTATGAGCAGTTCTTC.

This clonotype occurred a few times. The J gene is TRBJ2-1, the V gene TRBV19, with 8 bases matching TRBD1. V was clipped by 1 base and J by 5 bases; unmatched bases: 1. The length of the CDR3 is 14 residues. Germline CDR1 reads LNHDA; CDR2 reads SQIVND (reference sequence). The CDR3 region has the DNA TGTGCCAGTAGTATAGTGACAGGGGACAATGAGCAGTTCTTC. Protein: CASSIVTGDNEQFF.

The chain employs TRBV15 and TRBJ1-5; D remains unclear. The germline V gene encodes CDR1 LNHNV and CDR2 YYDKDF (reference sequence). The CDR3 spans 14 residues. V lost 4 bases to trimming and J lost 0 bases, with 7 bases between them. As DNA, the CDR3 is TGTGCCACCAGCACAGGCTATAGCAATCAGCCCCAGCATTTT. This codes for CATSTGYSNQPQHF.